A selection of T cell receptor delta chains follows, all from one sample in a study of delta chains in infants with herpesvirus infections. TCRdb repeated clone calling on the RT-PCR reads with CATT. This sample has 700 or so delta-chain clones; 12% occur once, and the top ten carry under 25%. The source was peripheral blood, collected at time point 2 of longitudinal follow-up. These receptor sequences come from a human donor who was a Ugandan infant, either HIV-exposed or HIV-unexposed (not recorded which). Both conserved end residues are part of each CDR3. A D gene is named only where the DNA matches it firmly. Not all rows give a size; the values are once, few, many and, for expanded clones, a class.

v_call	j_call	clone_size	d_call	cdr3_aa	cdr3_nt
TRDV1	TRDJ1	large	TRDD3	CALGELPFRTGGYSDKLIF	TGTGCTCTTGGGGAACTCCCGTTCCGTACTGGGGGATACTCAGATAAACTCATCTTT
TRDV1	TRDJ2	large	.	CALGSSSFPTAQLFF	TGTGCTCTTGGGTCCTCCTCCTTTCCGACAGCACAACTCTTCTTT
TRDV1	TRDJ1	large	.	CALGDSLESPYTDKLIF	TGTGCTCTTGGGGATTCTCTTGAGTCACCGTACACCGATAAACTCATCTTT
TRAV29/DV5	TRDJ1	large	.	CAASRWPGTDKLIF	TGTGCAGCCTCCCGGTGGCCCGGGACCGATAAACTCATCTTT
TRDV1	TRDJ1	medium-sized	TRDD3	CALGLAFLRTLAASGGYRRDKLIF	TGTGCTCTTGGTCTTGCCTTCCTACGTACCCTAGCGGCCTCTGGGGGATACCGGCGTGATAAACTCATCTTT
TRDV1	TRDJ3	large	TRDD3	CALGVWGYPSSWDTRQMFF	TGTGCTCTTGGGGTCTGGGGATACCCCAGCTCCTGGGACACCCGACAGATGTTTTTC
TRDV2	TRDJ3	.	.	CACDTGGYSSWDTRQMFF	TGTGCCTGTGACACTGGGGGTTACAGCTCCTGGGACACCCGACAGATGTTTTTC
TRDV1	TRDJ1	medium-sized	.	CALGGRTDKLIF	TGTGCTCTTGGGGGTCGCACCGATAAACTCATCTTT
TRDV3	TRDJ1	large	TRDD3	CAFRYWGDPLNTDKLIF	TGTGCCTTTCGGTACTGGGGGGACCCCCTGAACACCGATAAACTCATCTTT
TRDV1	TRDJ1	large	TRDD3	CALGDTTPVTKYWGIPGGYKLIF	TGTGCTCTTGGGGATACAACCCCTGTGACGAAGTACTGGGGGATCCCAGGGGGATATAAACTCATCTTT
TRDV2	TRDJ3	medium-sized	TRDD3	CACDLHTGGYPSSWDTRQMFF	TGTGCCTGTGACTTACATACTGGGGGATACCCAAGCTCCTGGGACACCCGACAGATGTTTTTC
TRDV1	TRDJ1	few	TRDD2	CALGEPPPAFLPFYSELIF	TGTGCTCTTGGGGAGCCCCCCCCCGCCTTCCTACCCTTCTACTCCGAACTCATCTTT
TRDV1	TRDJ1	large	.	CALGERGSGYTDKLIF	TGTGCTCTTGGGGAAAGGGGTTCCGGGTACACCGATAAACTCATCTTT
TRAV38-2/DV8	TRDJ1	few	TRDD3	CAVTPPRVILGDCIDKLIF	TGTGCTGTTACTCCCCCGAGGGTTATACTGGGGGATTGCATCGATAAACTCATCTTT
TRDV2	TRDJ3	medium-sized	TRDD3	CACDTIGGYESSWDTRQMFF	TGTGCCTGTGACACGATTGGGGGATACGAAAGCTCCTGGGACACCCGACAGATGTTTTTC
TRDV1	TRDJ1	large	TRDD3	CALGELPLPYWGIQTMYTDKLIF	TGTGCTCTTGGGGAACTTCCTCTCCCGTACTGGGGGATACAAACGATGTACACCGATAAACTCATCTTT
TRDV2	TRDJ2	medium-sized	TRDD3	CACLLGEIPALTAQLFF	TGTGCCTGTTTACTGGGGGAAATCCCCGCTTTGACAGCACAACTCTTCTTT
TRDV2	TRDJ1	large	TRDD3	CACDTLMNGGYAGADKLIF	TGTGCCTGTGACACCTTAATGAATGGGGGATACGCGGGAGCCGATAAACTCATCTTT
TRDV1	TRDJ1	large	TRDD3	CALGEHLGGYTDKLIF	TGTGCTCTTGGGGAACATCTCGGGGGATACACCGATAAACTCATCTTT
TRDV1	TRDJ1	medium-sized	TRDD3	CALGEAYVGGYGSDKLIF	TGTGCTCTTGGGGAAGCCTACGTCGGGGGATACGGGTCCGATAAACTCATCTTT
TRDV2	TRDJ3	large	TRDD3	CACDTVLGDRGSSWDTRQMFF	TGTGCCTGTGACACCGTACTGGGGGATAGAGGAAGCTCCTGGGACACCCGACAGATGTTTTTC
TRDV1	TRDJ1	.	TRDD3	CALGTDPLEMVVGDYTDKLIF	TGTGCCCTCGGGACTGACCCACTCGAAATGGTGGTGGGGGATTACACCGATAAACTCATCTTT
TRDV2	TRDJ3	large	TRDD3	CACDVLGDTRSWDTRQMFF	TGTGCCTGTGACGTACTGGGGGATACGCGCTCCTGGGACACCCGACAGATGTTTTTC
TRDV2	TRDJ3	large	TRDD3	CACDSPGGPGSWDTRQMFF	TGTGCCTGTGACTCCCCTGGGGGCCCCGGGTCCTGGGACACCCGACAGATGTTTTTC
TRDV1	TRDJ1	few	.	CALGDPLRGKVLGESDKLIF	TGTGCTCTTGGGGACCCTTTAAGGGGTAAGGTACTGGGTGAGAGCGATAAACTCATCTTT
TRDV2	TRDJ3	medium-sized	TRDD3	CACDSILGESSSWDTRQMFF	TGTGCCTGTGACTCGATTCTGGGGGAGTCAAGCTCCTGGGACACCCGACAGATGTTTTTC
TRDV2	TRDJ3	few	.	CACDTGRAFSWDTRQMFF	TGTGCCTGTGACACCGGGAGGGCTTTCTCCTGGGACACCCGACAGATGTTTTTC
TRDV2	TRDJ3	medium-sized	TRDD3	CACDTVGLGDTYWDTRQMFF	TGTGCCTGTGACACCGTGGGACTGGGGGATACGTACTGGGACACCCGACAGATGTTTTTC
TRDV1	TRDJ1	.	TRDD3	CALGELEDGTGGYACADKLIF	TGTGCTCTTGGGGAACTAGAGGACGGTACTGGGGGATACGCTTGTGCCGATAAACTCATCTTT
TRDV1	TRDJ1	medium-sized	.	CALGGRLLPRRVPPLYTDKLIF	TGTGCTCTTGGGGGTCGCCTTCTCCCGCGGAGGGTCCCTCCTCTATACACCGATAAACTCATCTTT
TRDV1	TRDJ1	few	.	CALGDTPSPFYWPSSTDKLIF	TGTGCTCTTGGGGATACGCCTTCGCCATTTTACTGGCCCTCCTCAACCGATAAACTCATCTTT
TRDV1	TRDJ1	large	.	CALGIPRPHPLYTDKLIF	TGTGCTCTTGGGATACCTCGGCCCCATCCCCTGTACACCGATAAACTCATCTTT
TRDV1	TRDJ1	few	TRDD3	CALGRETVLGDRTDKLIF	TGTGCTCTTGGGAGGGAGACCGTACTGGGGGATAGGACCGATAAACTCATCTTT
TRDV1	TRDJ2	large	.	CALGECQPGDTAQLFF	TGTGCTCTTGGGGAATGTCAACCCGGGGATACAGCACAACTCTTCTTT
TRDV1	TRDJ1	large	TRDD3	CALGAFFLPYWGMGAELIF	TGTGCTCTTGGGGCTTTTTTCCTCCCGTACTGGGGGATGGGGGCTGAGCTCATCTTT
TRDV1	TRDJ1	.	.	CALGEHEHPRAYKLIF	TGTGCTCTTGGGGAACACGAACATCCCCGGGCCTATAAACTCATCTTT